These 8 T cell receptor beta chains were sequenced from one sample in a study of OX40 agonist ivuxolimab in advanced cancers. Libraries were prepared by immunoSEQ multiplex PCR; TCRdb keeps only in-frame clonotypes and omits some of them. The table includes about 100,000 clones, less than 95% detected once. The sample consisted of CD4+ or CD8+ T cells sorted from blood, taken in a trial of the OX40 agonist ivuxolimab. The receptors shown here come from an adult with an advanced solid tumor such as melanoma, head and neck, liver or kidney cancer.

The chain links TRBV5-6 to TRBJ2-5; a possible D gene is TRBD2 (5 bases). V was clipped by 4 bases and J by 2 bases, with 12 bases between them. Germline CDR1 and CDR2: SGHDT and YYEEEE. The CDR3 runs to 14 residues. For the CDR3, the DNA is TGTGCCAGCAGCGTGCTAGGGAGACAAGAGACCCAGTACTTC. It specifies CASSVLGRQETQYF.

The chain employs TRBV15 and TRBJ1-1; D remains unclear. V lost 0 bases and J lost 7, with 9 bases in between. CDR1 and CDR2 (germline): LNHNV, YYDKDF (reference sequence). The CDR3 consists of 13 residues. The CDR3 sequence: CATSRDFSVEAFF. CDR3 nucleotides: TGTGCCACCAGCAGAGATTTCTCGGTTGAAGCTTTCTTT.

This CDR3 reads CASSYGQGTNIQYF. The CDR3 bases are TGTGCCAGCAGTTACGGACAGGGTACGAACATTCAGTACTTC. This chain links TRBV6-6 with TRBJ2-4, with 8 bases identical to TRBD1. V trimming: 2 bases; J trimming: 7 bases; junction bases outside the gene matches: 4. Germline V gene lookup returns CDR1 MNHNY and CDR2 SVGAGI (reference sequence). This CDR3 spans 14 amino acids.

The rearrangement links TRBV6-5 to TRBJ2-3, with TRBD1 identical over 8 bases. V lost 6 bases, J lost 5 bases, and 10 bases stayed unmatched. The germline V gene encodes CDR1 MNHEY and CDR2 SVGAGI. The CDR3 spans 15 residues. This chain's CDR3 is CASSRLDRVVDTQYF. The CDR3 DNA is TGTGCCAGCAGCCGATTGGACAGGGTTGTAGATACGCAGTATTTT.

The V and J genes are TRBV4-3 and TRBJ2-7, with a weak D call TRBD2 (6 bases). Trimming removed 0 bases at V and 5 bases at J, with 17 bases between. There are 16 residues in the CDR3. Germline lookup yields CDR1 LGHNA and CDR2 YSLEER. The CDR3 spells CASSQDYTGTQNEQYF. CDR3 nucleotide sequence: TGCGCCAGCAGCCAAGATTATACCGGGACTCAGAACGAGCAGTACTTC.

The chain's CDR3 is CATSKGQGALETQYF. The CDR3 DNA is TGTGCCACCAGCAAAGGACAGGGGGCCTTGGAGACCCAGTACTTC. This chain uses TRBV15 with TRBJ2-5; 11 positions agree with TRBD1. The CDR3 totals 15 residues. Germline V lookup: CDR1 LNHNV, CDR2 YYDKDF (reference sequence). V was pared by 4 bases and J by 5 bases, with 6 bases of the junction left unmatched.

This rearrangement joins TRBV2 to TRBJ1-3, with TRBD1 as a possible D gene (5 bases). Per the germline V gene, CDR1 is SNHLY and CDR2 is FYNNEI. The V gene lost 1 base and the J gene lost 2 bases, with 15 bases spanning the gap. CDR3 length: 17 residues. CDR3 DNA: TGTGCCAGCAGTGAAGAGGCCGGGGGTCTTGCTGGAAACACCATATATTTT. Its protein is CASSEEAGGLAGNTIYF.

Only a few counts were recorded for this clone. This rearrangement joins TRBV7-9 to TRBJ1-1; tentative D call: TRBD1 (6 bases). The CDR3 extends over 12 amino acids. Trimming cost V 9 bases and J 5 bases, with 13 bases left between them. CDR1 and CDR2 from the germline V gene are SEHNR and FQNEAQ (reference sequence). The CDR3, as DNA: TGTGCCAGGGGGGCTCGAGGGACTGAAGCTTTCTTT. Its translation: CARGARGTEAFF.